These 8 T cell receptor beta chains were all obtained from the same sample, sequenced in a study of blood T cell repertoires in COVID-19. The protocol was immunoSEQ multiplex PCR, while the TCRdb copy is restricted to in-frame clones and leaves out a portion. The sample carries 95,000 to 150,000 clones, 60% to 85% recorded once. Sequenced input: peripheral blood. The receptors shown here come from a man aged 65 to 79 with acute or convalescent COVID-19.

The V and J genes are TRBV4-1 and TRBJ1-2; possible D gene TRBD1, 5 bases. Germline values: CDR1 MGHRA, CDR2 YSYEKL. V was trimmed by 4 bases and J by 3 bases, leaving 12 bases between them. The CDR3 sequence is 14 residues long. CDR3 in DNA: TGCGCCAGCAGCCCCCTCCAGGGCTACTATGGCTACACCTTC. Protein product: CASSPLQGYYGYTF.

Turning to this clone: A junction boundary mismatches the germline segment, possibly from a read error. The genes are TRBV28 and TRBJ2-1; the D is unclear. This CDR3 contains 11 residues. Germline V gene data show CDR1 as MDHEN and CDR2 as SYDVKM. Here the CDR3 reads CASSPFHEQFF. CDR3 coding DNA: TGTGCTAGCAGTCCCTTCCATGAGCAGTTCTTC.

This rearrangement joins TRBV7-3 to TRBJ2-3, with TRBD2 identical over 11 bases. V lost 4 bases and J lost 0; bases outside the gene matches: 3. Germline CDR1 and CDR2: SGHTA and FQGTGA. The CDR3 is 16 residues long. The CDR3 sequence is CASSYRTSGSTDTQYF. CDR3 nucleotide sequence: TGTGCCAGCAGCTACAGGACTAGCGGGAGCACAGATACGCAGTATTTT.

The CDR3, as DNA: TGTGCCAGCAGCTCCCAGCATGCAGGGGCGGGTACTGAAGCTTTCTTT. This codes for CASSSQHAGAGTEAFF. The chain uses TRBV7-2 and TRBJ1-1; maybe TRBD1 (6 bases). From germline, CDR1 is SGHTA and CDR2 FQGNSA. This CDR3 has 16 amino acids. Trimming stripped 4 bases from V and 5 bases from J, with 20 bases between.

The V call is TRBV11-2, the J call TRBJ1-1, with TRBD1 matching 7 bases. Trimming at V came to 5 bases and at J to 5 bases, leaving 2 bases not matched to a gene. The CDR3 loop spans 12 amino acids. The germline V gene has CDR1 SGHAT and CDR2 FQNNGV. The DNA of the CDR3 is TGTGCCAGCAGCGCAGGGGGGACTGAAGCTTTCTTT. Translation: CASSAGGTEAFF.

V and J are TRBV5-1 and TRBJ1-3; D might be TRBD1 (5 bases). The V and J ends lost 0 bases and 4 bases respectively, with 20 bases between them. Germline loops: CDR1 SGHRS, CDR2 YFSETQ. There are 18 residues in the CDR3. In DNA, the CDR3 is TGCGCCAGCAGCTTGGCCCCCCCAGGGACTTTGAGCGGAAACACCATATATTTT. Residues: CASSLAPPGTLSGNTIYF.

This CDR3 reads CASSQDRLLGDTEAFF. DNA for the CDR3: TGCGCCAGCAGCCAAGATCGGCTCCTCGGGGACACTGAAGCTTTCTTT. The V call is TRBV4-3, the J call TRBJ1-1; the D is unclear. Deletions cut 0 bases from V and 3 bases from J, with 14 bases between. Germline V gene sequence: CDR1 LGHNA, CDR2 YSLEER. The CDR3 has 16 amino acids.

The chain recombines TRBV11-2 with TRBJ1-1; maybe TRBD1 (6 bases). V was trimmed by 4 bases and J by 7 bases, leaving 19 bases between them. The CDR3 is made up of 15 amino acids. Per the germline V gene, CDR1 is SGHAT and CDR2 is FQNNGV. The CDR3 bases are TGTGCCAGCAGCTCGGGACACCCGGGGTTTGGTGAAGCTTTCTTT. It encodes CASSSGHPGFGEAFF.